Here is one T cell receptor (beta chain) with its context. Antigen unknown. The V segment lost 4 bases and the J segment 0 bases; nucleotides outside the gene matches: 7. The CDR3 length is 15 residues. Per the germline V gene, CDR1 is SGDLS and CDR2 is YYNGEE. The data are from a study of cytomegalovirus exposure and HLA in healthy donors. Study outcomes and limitations: Reported performance of the classifier showed diagnosis of cytomegalovirus status with high specificity and sensitivity. An analysis done earlier found most TCR beta V segments productive about 90% or about 30% of the time. Many donors shared some public TCRs, even though most TCR sequences were rare. When a later analysis was performed, an Asian-associated ancestry cluster reportedly had fewer N-insertions than the roughly 730-donor mean.

A multiplex PCR was run with 60 Vbeta primers and 13 Jbeta primers. Method: immunoSEQ multiplex PCR; TCRdb's copy keeps in-frame clones and lacks some. The sample includes about 160,000 clones, approximately 72% of them seen just once. The sequence came from a female donor in good health and CMV-seronegative. Material: PBMCs. The J gene is TRBJ2-7, the V gene TRBV9, with TRBD1 matching 7 bases. The CDR3 spells CASSPGTASSYEQYF. The CDR3 DNA is TGTGCCAGCAGCCCCGGGACAGCGAGCTCCTACGAGCAGTACTTC.